What follows are 29 T cell receptor beta chains derived from one specimen sequenced in a study of OX40 agonist ivuxolimab in advanced cancers. The library came from the immunoSEQ multiplex PCR assay. Sourced from immuneACCESS, this table was stored by TCRdb with only in-frame sequences that have V and J called. A share of the clones is absent; for the studies checked, an unresolved V gene accounts for under half, and the remainder has no known explanation. A total of 50,000 to 75,000 clones appear in this sample, 87% of them only once. Jointly, the top ten make up around 0.38% of the sample. Sequenced here: CD4+ or CD8+ T cells sorted from blood, sampled in a trial of the OX40 agonist ivuxolimab. All receptors come from an adult with an advanced solid tumor such as melanoma, head and neck, liver or kidney cancer.

This chain connects TRBV28 to TRBJ1-2, with 11 bases fitting TRBD1. J was trimmed by 4 bases and V by 7 bases; bases with no gene match: 5. CDR3 length: 14 amino acids. The germline V gene encodes CDR1 MDHEN and CDR2 SYDVKM. The CDR3 spells CASIPGTGGYGYTF. For the CDR3, the DNA is TGTGCCAGCATCCCCGGGACAGGGGGCTATGGCTACACCTTC.

The chain joins TRBV7-2 to TRBJ1-2; TRBD1 is a possible D gene (5 bases). The V end was cut by 2 bases, the J end by 2 bases, with 12 bases between. This CDR3 contains 15 residues. Germline V gene sequence: CDR1 SGHTA, CDR2 FQGNSA. The CDR3 nucleotides are TGTGCCAGCAGCTTATGGCAGGGAGACAACTATGGCTACACCTTC. It encodes CASSLWQGDNYGYTF.

This rearrangement joins TRBV4-3 to TRBJ2-1; 16 bases are a match to TRBD2. The germline V gene has CDR1 LGHNA and CDR2 YSLEER. The junction had 9 bases not matched to a gene; V was cut back by 4 bases and J by 9 bases. The CDR3 contains 17 residues. CDR3 protein: CASSLRGTSGRAGEQFF. In DNA form, the CDR3 reads TGCGCCAGCAGCCTCCGAGGGACTAGCGGGAGGGCTGGTGAGCAGTTCTTC.

The genes are TRBV7-8 and TRBJ1-2; perhaps TRBD1 as D (5 bases). Germline V CDR1 and CDR2: SGHVS, FQNEAQ. This CDR3 has 15 amino acids. Deletions cut 2 bases from V and 0 bases from J, with 10 bases between. In DNA form, the CDR3 reads TGTGCCAGCAGCTTATCAGGGAGTACTAACTATGGCTACACCTTC. This sequence encodes CASSLSGSTNYGYTF.

This chain joins TRBV7-8 and TRBJ1-3, with TRBD1 as a possible D gene (5 bases). V dropped 1 base and J dropped 0 bases, with 10 bases sitting between them. Germline V gene sequence: CDR1 SGHVS, CDR2 FQNEAQ. The CDR3 contains 16 residues. For the CDR3, the DNA is TGTGCCAGCAGCTTAGGAGGGGATAGCTCTGGAAACACCATATATTTT. This gives the protein CASSLGGDSSGNTIYF.

V and J are TRBV4-3 and TRBJ2-6, with 9 bases aligning to TRBD1. The V segment lost 0 bases and the J segment 2 bases; nucleotides outside the gene matches: 8. The V gene's germline CDR1 is LGHNA and CDR2 YSLEER. This CDR3 spans 19 amino acids. The CDR3 reads CASSQDMGTGYAGANVLTF. As DNA, the CDR3 is TGCGCCAGCAGCCAAGATATGGGGACAGGGTATGCTGGGGCCAACGTCCTGACTTTC.

The rearrangement joins TRBV6-1 to TRBJ1-1, with D unclear. V lost 8 bases to trimming and J lost 1 base, with 11 bases between them. The CDR3 is made up of 13 amino acids. The germline CDR1 and CDR2 sequences are MNHNS and SASEGT. CDR3 DNA sequence: TGTGCCAGCGGATGGATGAGGAACACTGAAGCTTTCTTT. Translated, it gives CASGWMRNTEAFF.

The rearrangement links TRBV6-5 to TRBJ2-5; D possibly corresponds to TRBD1 (5 bases). This CDR3 has 14 amino acids. The V end was cut by 6 bases, the J end by 1 base, with 12 bases between. Germline CDR1 and CDR2: MNHEY and SVGAGI. This CDR3 reads CASSSAGPQETQYF. The CDR3 nucleotides read TGTGCCAGCAGCTCGGCAGGGCCCCAAGAGACCCAGTACTTC.

The chain combines TRBV18 with TRBJ2-5; weak D call: TRBD2 (5 bases). Trimming removed 4 bases from V and 6 bases from J, with 18 bases in between. There are 15 residues in the CDR3. Per the germline V gene, CDR1 is KGHSH and CDR2 is LQKENI. The DNA of the CDR3 is TGTGCCAGCTCACTTTTGGACGCCCCGGGGAAGACCCAGTACTTC. Its protein is CASSLLDAPGKTQYF.

The chain recombines TRBV5-4 with TRBJ2-3; 10 bases match TRBD2. In germline, CDR1 is SGHNT, CDR2 YYREEE (reference sequence). J was trimmed by 5 bases and V by 4 bases; bases with no gene match: 10. The CDR3 length is 16 residues. This CDR3 reads CASSLLAGGGEDTQYF. Written as DNA, the CDR3 is TGTGCCAGCAGCCTATTAGCGGGGGGCGGGGAAGATACGCAGTATTTT.

CDR3 loop: CASSSSGVRGETQYF. DNA for the CDR3: TGTGCCAGCAGTTCCTCGGGAGTTAGGGGAGAGACCCAGTACTTC. The chain joins TRBV2 to TRBJ2-5; the D gene is possibly TRBD2 (6 bases). Per the germline V gene, CDR1 is SNHLY and CDR2 is FYNNEI. Trimming cost V 5 bases and J 4 bases, with 17 bases left between them. The CDR3 is made up of 15 amino acids.

This chain links TRBV11-2 with TRBJ1-1; D is undetermined. Germline V gene sequence: CDR1 SGHAT, CDR2 FQNNGV. This CDR3 contains 15 residues. Trimming shortened V by 1 base and J by 0 bases, and 9 bases separated the two germline ends. The CDR3 nucleotides read TGTGCCAGCAGCTTAGTGCCAGTTCTGAACACTGAAGCTTTCTTT. Translated, it gives CASSLVPVLNTEAFF. Supplemented by reference TRBV11-2 and TRBJ1-1, the full variable domain reads EAGVAQSPRYKIIEKRQSVAFWCNPISGHATLYWYQQILGQGPKLLIQFQNNGVVDDSQLPKDRFSAERLKGVDSTLKIQPAKLEDSAVYLCASSLVPVLNTEAFFGQGTRLTVV.

The V call is TRBV4-1, the J call TRBJ2-3, with TRBD2 matching over 11 bases. V lost 5 bases and J lost 4; bases outside the gene matches: 8. Germline assignment: CDR1 MGHRA and CDR2 YSYEKL. CDR3 size: 16 residues. CDR3 sequence: CASSGSGGAGADTQYF. The CDR3 DNA reads TGCGCCAGCAGCGGTAGCGGGGGGGCCGGTGCAGATACGCAGTATTTT.

The chain has TRBV6-5 and TRBJ2-5, with D hard to call. V lost 4 bases and J lost 7, with 16 bases in between. Germline CDR1 reads MNHEY; CDR2 reads SVGAGI. The CDR3 spans 14 residues. Here the CDR3 reads CASSLRRSPGTQYF. The CDR3 region has the DNA TGTGCCAGCAGTTTAAGACGGAGCCCCGGGACCCAGTACTTC.

This chain's CDR3 is CASSLVPAQETQYF. CDR3 nucleotides: TGCGCCAGCAGCTTGGTCCCAGCCCAAGAGACCCAGTACTTC. The chain couples TRBV5-1 to TRBJ2-5; D not resolved. Germline V gene data show CDR1 as SGHRS and CDR2 as YFSETQ. V shed 0 bases and J shed 1 base, with 7 bases lying between them. The CDR3 spans 14 residues.

CDR3 region: CASSLGNGGEKLFF. CDR3 DNA sequence: TGTGCCAGCAGTCTAGGAAATGGAGGCGAAAAACTGTTTTTT. This chain connects TRBV6-1 to TRBJ1-4; D not certain. The V gene lost 5 bases and the J gene lost 8 bases, with 15 bases spanning the gap. Germline V gene lookup returns CDR1 MNHNS and CDR2 SASEGT. This CDR3 is built from 14 residues.

For the CDR3, the DNA is TGTGCCAGCAGTTTAAAGGGTGGGGAAAAACTGTTTTTT. This sequence encodes CASSLKGGEKLFF. The chain is built from TRBV27 and TRBJ1-4; D is unclear. This CDR3 has 13 residues. Looked up from germline, CDR1 is MNHEY and CDR2 is SMNVEV (reference sequence). V lost 2 bases and J lost 8, with 9 bases in between.

The rearrangement uses TRBV15 and TRBJ2-7; D not resolved. V lost 0 bases and J 2 bases, leaving 8 bases between the germline ends. Germline V gene lookup returns CDR1 LNHNV and CDR2 YYDKDF (reference sequence). The CDR3 has 14 residues. In nucleotides, the CDR3 is TGTGCCACCAGCAGAGATAGGTTAGCCTACGAGCAGTACTTC. Encoded protein: CATSRDRLAYEQYF.

This sequence joins TRBV27 and TRBJ1-1; D remains unclear. V was pared by 6 bases and J by 3 bases, with 14 bases between. The CDR3 spans 14 residues. Germline CDR1 is MNHEY and CDR2 is SMNVEV (reference sequence). CDR3 protein: CASRRYDPYTEAFF. The DNA of the CDR3 is TGTGCCAGCAGGCGTTATGACCCTTACACTGAAGCTTTCTTT.

V gene TRBV27 combines with J gene TRBJ2-1; D uncertain. Germline loops: CDR1 MNHEY, CDR2 SMNVEV (reference sequence). There are 15 residues in the CDR3. V lost 2 bases and J lost 6, with 14 bases in between. The DNA for the CDR3 is TGTGCCAGCAGTTTAGGCTCGCCGGCTTCCAATGAGCAGTTCTTC. As protein: CASSLGSPASNEQFF.

The rearrangement joins TRBV27 to TRBJ2-4; 7 nucleotides line up with TRBD2. Germline CDR1 reads MNHEY; CDR2 reads SMNVEV (reference sequence). J was trimmed by 0 bases and V by 6 bases; bases with no gene match: 5. The CDR3 contains 15 residues. The CDR3 DNA sequence: TGTGCCAGCAGATCCAGCGGGGCAGCCAAAAACATTCAGTACTTC. It is translated as CASRSSGAAKNIQYF.

The J gene is TRBJ1-6, the V gene TRBV30, with D maybe TRBD1 (6 bases). The germline gives CDR1 GTSNPN, CDR2 SVGIG (reference sequence). V lost 0 bases and J lost 13, with 25 bases in between. This CDR3 has 17 residues. CDR3 in amino acids: CAWSVQISPGGGPPLHF. The CDR3 DNA reads TGTGCCTGGAGTGTACAAATCTCACCGGGGGGCGGGCCGCCCCTCCACTTT.

V and J are TRBV5-4 and TRBJ1-1, with D hard to call. With 2 bases removed from V and 0 bases from J, the gap between germline ends came to 11 bases. Germline CDR1 reads SGHNT; CDR2 reads YYREEE (reference sequence). The CDR3 spans 15 residues. CDR3 nucleotides: TGTGCCAGCAGCTTCCGGGATTGGGTGAACACTGAAGCTTTCTTT. Translating gives CASSFRDWVNTEAFF.

The rearrangement uses TRBV5-6 and TRBJ2-3, with a tentative D call TRBD2 (6 bases). Germline V CDR1 and CDR2: SGHDT, YYEEEE. V dropped 0 bases and J dropped 1 base, with 9 bases sitting between them. The CDR3 is made up of 15 amino acids. CDR3 in DNA: TGTGCCAGCAGCTTGGTGGGCGGGGGCACAGATACGCAGTATTTT. This codes for CASSLVGGGTDTQYF.

This sequence joins TRBV21-1 and TRBJ2-3; whether TRBD2, the table's D call, matches the DNA was not checked. TRBV21-1 constitutes a pseudogene. The CDR3 contains 14 residues. This chain's CDR3 is CASSLDWGTDTQYF. CDR3 DNA sequence: TGTGCCAGCAGCCTAGACTGGGGCACAGATACGCAGTATTTT.

The CDR3 loop reads CASSQGPGQGSDTQYF. DNA of the CDR3: TGCGCCAGCAGCCAAGGACCGGGACAGGGGTCAGATACGCAGTATTTT. The chain joins TRBV4-3 to TRBJ2-3; the match to TRBD1 covers 10 bases. Trimming took 1 base from V and 4 from J; bases not matched to a gene: 5. CDR3 length: 16 residues. In germline, CDR1 is LGHNA, CDR2 YSLEER.

The gene calls are TRBV7-9 and TRBJ2-2; no clear D. Looked up from germline, CDR1 is SEHNR and CDR2 is FQNEAQ (reference sequence). There are 13 residues in the CDR3. Trimming took off 0 bases at V and 8 bases at J, with 7 bases between the two ends. CDR3 in DNA: TGTGCCAGCAGCTTAGCTCTCTTGGGGGAGCTGTTTTTT. Translation gives CASSLALLGELFF.

The CDR3 coding sequence is TGTGCCAGCAGCGAAGGGACTAGCGGGATGTACGAGCAGTACTTC. The encoded protein is CASSEGTSGMYEQYF. The V call is TRBV28, the J call TRBJ2-7; 13 bases map to TRBD2. The CDR3 spans 15 residues. V trimming: 6 bases; J trimming: 4 bases; junction bases outside the gene matches: 6. Germline assignment: CDR1 MDHEN and CDR2 SYDVKM.

The J gene is TRBJ2-1, the V gene TRBV7-8, with D perhaps being TRBD1 or TRBD2 (5 bases each). CDR1 SGHVS and CDR2 FQNEAQ come from the germline V gene. The CDR3 is 16 amino acids. V was shortened by 0 bases and J by 6 bases, with 15 bases between the two germline ends. CDR3 DNA: TGTGCCAGCAGCTTAGCCACTTGGGGGAGAGGCAATGAGCAGTTCTTC. Its translation is CASSLATWGRGNEQFF.